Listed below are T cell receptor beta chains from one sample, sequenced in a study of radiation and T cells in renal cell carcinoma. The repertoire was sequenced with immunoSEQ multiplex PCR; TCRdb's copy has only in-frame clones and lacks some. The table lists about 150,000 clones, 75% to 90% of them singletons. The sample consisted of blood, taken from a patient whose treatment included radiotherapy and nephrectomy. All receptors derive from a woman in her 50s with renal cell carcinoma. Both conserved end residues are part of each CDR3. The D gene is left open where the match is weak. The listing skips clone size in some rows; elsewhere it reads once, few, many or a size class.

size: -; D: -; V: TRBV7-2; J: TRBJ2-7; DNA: TGTGCCAGCAGCTTAGCGCGGGACAGATACGAGCAGTACTTC; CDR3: CASSLARDRYEQYF
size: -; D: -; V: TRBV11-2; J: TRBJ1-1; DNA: TGTGCCAGCAGCCCCCAAAAGGGTTTAGCTTTCTTT; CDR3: CASSPQKGLAFF
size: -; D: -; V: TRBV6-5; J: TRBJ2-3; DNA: TGTGCCAGCATCCCTGACGGTAGCACAGATACGCAGTATTTT; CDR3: CASIPDGSTDTQYF
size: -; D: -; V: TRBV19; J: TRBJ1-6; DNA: TGTGCCAGTAGTATCGCCTCGCTACGGGGGGCCGATAATTCACCCCTCCACTTT; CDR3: CASSIASLRGADNSPLHF
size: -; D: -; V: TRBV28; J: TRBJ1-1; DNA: TGTGCCAGCAGTTTACTGACCACTGAAGCTTTCTTT; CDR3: CASSLLTTEAFF
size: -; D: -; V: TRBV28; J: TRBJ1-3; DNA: TGTGCCAGCACCCCTTCCAGTTCCGTCTCTGGAAACACCATATATTTT; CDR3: CASTPSSSVSGNTIYF
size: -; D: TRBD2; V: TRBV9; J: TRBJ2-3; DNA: TGTGCCAGCAGCGGTATGACAGCAACGACTAGCGGGAGGCCGGGCACAGATACGCAGTATTTT; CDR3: CASSGMTATTSGRPGTDTQYF
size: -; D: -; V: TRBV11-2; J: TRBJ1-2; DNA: TGTGCCAGCAGCTTGGAATTAACCTATGGCTACACCTTC; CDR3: CASSLELTYGYTF
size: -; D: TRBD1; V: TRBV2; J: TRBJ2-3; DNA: TGTGCCAGCAGTGAATCACAGGGGGATACGCAGTATTTT; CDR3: CASSESQGDTQYF
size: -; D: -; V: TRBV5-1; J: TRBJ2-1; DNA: TGCGCCAGCCGAGAGGAGGGATCCTACAATGAGCAGTTCTTC; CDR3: CASREEGSYNEQFF
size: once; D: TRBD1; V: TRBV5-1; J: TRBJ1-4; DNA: TGCGCCAGCAGCCAGGGACAGGGGGTCGAAAAACTGTTTTTT; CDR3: CASSQGQGVEKLFF
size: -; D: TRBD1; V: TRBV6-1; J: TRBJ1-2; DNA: TGTGCCAGCAGTGAAGCGGGGACAGGGCCCTACTATGGCTACACCTTC; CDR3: CASSEAGTGPYYGYTF
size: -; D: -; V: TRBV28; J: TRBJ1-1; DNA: TGTGCCAGCAGTCTACACACTGAAGCTTTCTTT; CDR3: CASSLHTEAFF
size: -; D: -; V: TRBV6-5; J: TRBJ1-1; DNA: TGTGCCAGCAGCCCACGTCTGAACACTGAAGCTTTCTTT; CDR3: CASSPRLNTEAFF
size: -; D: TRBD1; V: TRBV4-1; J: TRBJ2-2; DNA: TGCGCCAGCAGCCATGCCGACAGGGACACCGGGGAGCTGTTTTTT; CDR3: CASSHADRDTGELFF
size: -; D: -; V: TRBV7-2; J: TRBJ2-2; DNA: TGTGCCAGCAGCTTAGACGTGGGGGCGATGCTGTTTTTT; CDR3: CASSLDVGAMLFF
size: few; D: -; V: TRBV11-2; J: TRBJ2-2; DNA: TGTGCCAGCAGCTTTTCACAGGGAAATACCGGGGAGCTGTTTTTT; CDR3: CASSFSQGNTGELFF